What follows describes a single T cell receptor (beta chain). As yet, its antigen is unknown. The data were taken from a study of T cells after yellow fever vaccination. Study-wide results and caveats: FACS-sorted repertoires could contain abundant clonotypes contaminating from the bulk population.

TCRdb re-analysed the 5' RACE reads in MiXCR, keeping a single row per CDR3 protein. The sample holds about 400,000 distinct CDR3 sequences, more than 5.5% seen once. CDR3 length: 13 amino acids. The V gene's germline CDR1 is MNHEY and CDR2 SVGEGT. Trimming removed 6 bases from V and 3 bases from J; junction bases left unmatched: 1. The rearrangement uses TRBV6-2 or TRBV6-3 and TRBJ2-2; 7 bases are a match to TRBD2. The source of this sequence is a young man who received the YFV17D yellow fever vaccine. This specimen was PBMCs, taken 5 days after the yellow fever booster vaccination. The CDR3: CASRREYTGELFF. The CDR3 DNA follows: TGTGCCAGCAGGCGGGAGTACACCGGGGAGCTGTTTTTT.